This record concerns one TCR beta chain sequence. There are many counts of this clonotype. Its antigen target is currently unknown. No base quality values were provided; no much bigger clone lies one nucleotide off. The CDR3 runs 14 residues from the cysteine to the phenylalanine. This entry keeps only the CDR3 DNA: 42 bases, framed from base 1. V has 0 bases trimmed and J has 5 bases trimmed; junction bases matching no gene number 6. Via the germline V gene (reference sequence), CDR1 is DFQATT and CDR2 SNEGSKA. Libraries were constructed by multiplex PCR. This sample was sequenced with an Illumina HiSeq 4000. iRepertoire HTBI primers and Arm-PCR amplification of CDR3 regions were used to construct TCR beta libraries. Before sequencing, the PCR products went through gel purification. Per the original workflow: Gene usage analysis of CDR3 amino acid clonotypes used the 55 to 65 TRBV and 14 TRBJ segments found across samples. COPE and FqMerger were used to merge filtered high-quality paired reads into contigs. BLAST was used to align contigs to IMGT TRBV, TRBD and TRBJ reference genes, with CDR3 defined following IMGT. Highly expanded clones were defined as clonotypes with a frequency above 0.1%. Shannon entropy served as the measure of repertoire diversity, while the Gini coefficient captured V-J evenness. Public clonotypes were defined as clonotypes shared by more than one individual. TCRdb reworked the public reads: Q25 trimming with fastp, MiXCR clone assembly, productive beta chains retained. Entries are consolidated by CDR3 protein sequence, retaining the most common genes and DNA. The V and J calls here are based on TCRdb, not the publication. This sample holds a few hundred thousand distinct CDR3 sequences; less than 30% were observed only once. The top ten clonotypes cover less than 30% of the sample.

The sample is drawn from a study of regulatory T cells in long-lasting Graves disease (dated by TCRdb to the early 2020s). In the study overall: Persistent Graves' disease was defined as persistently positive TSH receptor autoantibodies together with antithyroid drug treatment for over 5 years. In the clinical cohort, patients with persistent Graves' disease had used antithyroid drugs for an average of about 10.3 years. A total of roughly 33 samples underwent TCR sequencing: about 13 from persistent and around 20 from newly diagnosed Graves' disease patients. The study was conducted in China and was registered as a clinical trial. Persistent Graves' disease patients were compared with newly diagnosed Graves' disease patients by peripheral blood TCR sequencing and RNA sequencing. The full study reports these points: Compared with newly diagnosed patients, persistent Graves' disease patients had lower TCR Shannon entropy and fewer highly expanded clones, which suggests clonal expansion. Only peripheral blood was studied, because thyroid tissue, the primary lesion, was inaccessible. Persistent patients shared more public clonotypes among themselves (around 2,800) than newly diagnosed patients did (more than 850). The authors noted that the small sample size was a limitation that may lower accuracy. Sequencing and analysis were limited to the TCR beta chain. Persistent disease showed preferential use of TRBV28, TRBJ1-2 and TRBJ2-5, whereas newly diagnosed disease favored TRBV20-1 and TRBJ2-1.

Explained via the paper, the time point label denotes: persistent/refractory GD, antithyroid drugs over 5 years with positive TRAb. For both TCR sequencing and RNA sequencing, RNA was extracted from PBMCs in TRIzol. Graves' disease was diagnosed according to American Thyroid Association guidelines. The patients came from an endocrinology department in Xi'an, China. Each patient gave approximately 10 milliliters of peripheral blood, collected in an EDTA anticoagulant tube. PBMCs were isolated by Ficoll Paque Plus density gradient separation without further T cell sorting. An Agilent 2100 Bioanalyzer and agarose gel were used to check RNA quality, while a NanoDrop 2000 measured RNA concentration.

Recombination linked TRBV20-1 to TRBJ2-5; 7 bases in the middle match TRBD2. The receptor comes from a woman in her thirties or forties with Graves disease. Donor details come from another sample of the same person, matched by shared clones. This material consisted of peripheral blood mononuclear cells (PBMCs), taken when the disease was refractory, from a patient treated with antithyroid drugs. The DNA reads TGCAGTGCTAGAGATGGAGCGGGACGGGAGACCCAGTACTTC. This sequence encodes CSARDGAGRETQYF.